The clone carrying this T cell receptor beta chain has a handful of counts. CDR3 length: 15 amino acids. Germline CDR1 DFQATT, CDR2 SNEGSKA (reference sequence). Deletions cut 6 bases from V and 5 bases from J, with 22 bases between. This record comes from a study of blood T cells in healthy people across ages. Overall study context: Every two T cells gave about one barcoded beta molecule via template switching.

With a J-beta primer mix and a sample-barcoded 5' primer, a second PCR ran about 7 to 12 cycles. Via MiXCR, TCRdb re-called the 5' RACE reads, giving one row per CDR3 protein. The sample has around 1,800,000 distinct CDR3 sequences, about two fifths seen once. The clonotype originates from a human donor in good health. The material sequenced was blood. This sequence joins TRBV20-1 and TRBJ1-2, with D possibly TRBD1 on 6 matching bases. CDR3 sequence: CSANRPGHTLYGYTF. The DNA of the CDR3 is TGCAGTGCCAACAGGCCGGGACACACTTTATATGGCTACACCTTC.